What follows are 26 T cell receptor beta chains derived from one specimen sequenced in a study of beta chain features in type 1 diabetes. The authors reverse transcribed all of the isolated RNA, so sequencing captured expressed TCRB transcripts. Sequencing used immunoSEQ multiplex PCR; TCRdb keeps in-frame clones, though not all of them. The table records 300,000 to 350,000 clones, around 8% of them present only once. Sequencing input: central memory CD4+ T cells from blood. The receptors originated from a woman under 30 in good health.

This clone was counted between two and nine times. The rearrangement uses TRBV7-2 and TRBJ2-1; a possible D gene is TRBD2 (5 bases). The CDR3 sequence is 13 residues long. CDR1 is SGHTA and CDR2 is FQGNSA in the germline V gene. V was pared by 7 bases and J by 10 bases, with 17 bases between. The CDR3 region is CASNGGPGLEQFF. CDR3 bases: TGTGCCAGCAACGGCGGGCCGGGTCTGGAGCAGTTCTTC.

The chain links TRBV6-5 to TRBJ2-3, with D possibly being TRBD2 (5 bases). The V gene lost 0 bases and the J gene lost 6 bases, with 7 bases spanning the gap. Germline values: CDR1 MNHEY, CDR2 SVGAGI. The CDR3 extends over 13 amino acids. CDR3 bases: TGTGCCAGCAGTTACTCCTGGGAGGATACGCAGTATTTT. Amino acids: CASSYSWEDTQYF.

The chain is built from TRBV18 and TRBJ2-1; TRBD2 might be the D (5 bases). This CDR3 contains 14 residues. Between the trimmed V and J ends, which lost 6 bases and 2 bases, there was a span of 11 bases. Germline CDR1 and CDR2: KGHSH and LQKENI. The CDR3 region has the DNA TGTGCCAGCTCGTGGGAGAAAACCTACAATGAGCAGTTCTTC. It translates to CASSWEKTYNEQFF.

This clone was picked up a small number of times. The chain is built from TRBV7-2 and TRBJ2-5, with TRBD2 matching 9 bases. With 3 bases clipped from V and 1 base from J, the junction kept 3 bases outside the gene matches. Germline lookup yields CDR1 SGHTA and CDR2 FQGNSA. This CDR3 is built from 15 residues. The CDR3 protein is CASSFGGRAQETQYF. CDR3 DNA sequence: TGTGCCAGCAGCTTCGGCGGGAGGGCCCAAGAGACCCAGTACTTC.

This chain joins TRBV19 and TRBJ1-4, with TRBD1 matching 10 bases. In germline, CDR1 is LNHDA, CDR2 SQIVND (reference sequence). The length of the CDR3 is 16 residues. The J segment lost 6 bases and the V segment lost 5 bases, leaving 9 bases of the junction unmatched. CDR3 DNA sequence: TGTGCCAGTAGTCCACGCGCCGGGACAGGGGATGAAAAACTGTTTTTT. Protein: CASSPRAGTGDEKLFF.

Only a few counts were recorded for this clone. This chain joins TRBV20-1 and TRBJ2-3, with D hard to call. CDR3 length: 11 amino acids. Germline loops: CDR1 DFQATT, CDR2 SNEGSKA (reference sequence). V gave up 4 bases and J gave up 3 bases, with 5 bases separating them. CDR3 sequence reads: CSAKRTDTQYF. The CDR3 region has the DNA TGCAGTGCTAAGAGGACAGATACGCAGTATTTT.

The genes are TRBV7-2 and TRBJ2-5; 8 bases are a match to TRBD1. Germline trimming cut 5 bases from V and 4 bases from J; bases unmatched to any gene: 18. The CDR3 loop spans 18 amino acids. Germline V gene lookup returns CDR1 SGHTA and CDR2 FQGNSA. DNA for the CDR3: TGTGCCAGCAGCACCGACAGGGGAGGAATGGACTTCGGAGAGACCCAGTACTTC. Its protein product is CASSTDRGGMDFGETQYF.

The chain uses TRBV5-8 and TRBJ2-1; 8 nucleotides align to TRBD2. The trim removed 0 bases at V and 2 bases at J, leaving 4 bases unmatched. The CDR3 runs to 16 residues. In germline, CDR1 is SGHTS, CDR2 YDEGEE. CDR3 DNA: TGTGCCAGCAGCTTGGCTACTAGCGGCCCCTACAATGAGCAGTTCTTC. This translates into CASSLATSGPYNEQFF.

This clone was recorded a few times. The CDR3: CASSQAGVGVSSYNEQFF. DNA of the CDR3: TGTGCCAGCAGCCAAGCGGGAGTAGGGGTTAGCTCCTACAATGAGCAGTTCTTC. The chain joins TRBV11-3 to TRBJ2-1; 8 nucleotides align to TRBD2. J lost 0 bases, V lost 5 bases, and 12 bases had no gene match. The CDR3 is 18 residues long. Germline V gives CDR1 SGHNT, CDR2 YENEEA.

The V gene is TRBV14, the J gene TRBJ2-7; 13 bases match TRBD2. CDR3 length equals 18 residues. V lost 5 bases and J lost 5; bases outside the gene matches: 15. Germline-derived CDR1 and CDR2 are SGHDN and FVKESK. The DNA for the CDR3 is TGTGCCAGCAGCACCCGGACTAGCGGGAGAACCCCGGCCCACGAGCAGTACTTC. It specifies CASSTRTSGRTPAHEQYF.

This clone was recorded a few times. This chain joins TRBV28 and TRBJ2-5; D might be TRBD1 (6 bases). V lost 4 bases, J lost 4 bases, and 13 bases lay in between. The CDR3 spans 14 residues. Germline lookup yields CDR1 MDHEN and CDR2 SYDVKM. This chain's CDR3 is CASSSAGVGETQYF. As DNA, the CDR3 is TGTGCCAGCAGTTCTGCAGGGGTGGGAGAGACCCAGTACTTC.

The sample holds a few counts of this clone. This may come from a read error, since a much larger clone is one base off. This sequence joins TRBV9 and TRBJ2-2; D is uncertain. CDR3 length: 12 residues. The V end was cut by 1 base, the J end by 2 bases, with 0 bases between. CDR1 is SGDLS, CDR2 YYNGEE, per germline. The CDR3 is CASSVNTGELFF. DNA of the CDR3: TGTGCCAGCAGCGTAAACACCGGGGAGCTGTTTTTT.

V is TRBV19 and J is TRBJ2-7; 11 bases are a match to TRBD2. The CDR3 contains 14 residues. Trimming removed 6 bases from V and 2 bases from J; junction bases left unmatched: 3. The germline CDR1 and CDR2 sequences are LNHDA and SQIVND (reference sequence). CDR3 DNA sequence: TGTGCCAGTAGCAGGGGACTAGCGGCCTACGAGCAGTACTTC. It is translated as CASSRGLAAYEQYF.

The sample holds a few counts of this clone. CDR3 sequence reads: CASSFGTPDTQYF. The CDR3 region has the DNA TGTGCCAGCAGTTTTGGGACACCAGATACGCAGTATTTT. The chain recombines TRBV27 with TRBJ2-3; D perhaps matches TRBD1 (6 bases). The CDR3 has 13 residues. Trimming stripped 3 bases from V and 4 bases from J, with 8 bases between. CDR1 MNHEY and CDR2 SMNVEV come from the germline V gene (reference sequence).

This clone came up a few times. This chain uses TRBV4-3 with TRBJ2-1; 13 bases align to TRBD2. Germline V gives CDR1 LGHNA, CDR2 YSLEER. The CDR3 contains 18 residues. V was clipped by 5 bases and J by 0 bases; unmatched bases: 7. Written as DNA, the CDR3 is TGCGCCAGCAGCTCGCGGACTAGCGGGGGTAGCTCCTACAATGAGCAGTTCTTC. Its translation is CASSSRTSGGSSYNEQFF.

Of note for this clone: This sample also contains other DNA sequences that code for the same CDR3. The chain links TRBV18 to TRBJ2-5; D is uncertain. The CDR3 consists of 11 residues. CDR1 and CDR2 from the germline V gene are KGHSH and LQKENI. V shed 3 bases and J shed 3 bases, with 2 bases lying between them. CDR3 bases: TGTGCCAGCTCACCCAAAGAGACCCAGTACTTC. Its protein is CASSPKETQYF.

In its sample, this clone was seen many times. The CDR3 nucleotides are TGTGCCAGCAGCCCCCTCAGGAATGAGCAGTTCTTC. Its protein product is CASSPLRNEQFF. The V call is TRBV7-9, the J call TRBJ2-1, with D unresolved. This CDR3 has 12 amino acids. Germline V gene data show CDR1 as SEHNR and CDR2 as FQNEAQ (reference sequence). Trimming took 5 bases from V and 7 from J, leaving 9 bases between them.

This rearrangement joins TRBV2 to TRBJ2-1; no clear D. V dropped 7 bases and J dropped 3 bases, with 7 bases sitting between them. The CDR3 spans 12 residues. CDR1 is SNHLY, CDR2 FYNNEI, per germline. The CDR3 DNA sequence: TGTGCCAGCATGGACGACTACAATGAGCAGTTCTTC. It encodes CASMDDYNEQFF.

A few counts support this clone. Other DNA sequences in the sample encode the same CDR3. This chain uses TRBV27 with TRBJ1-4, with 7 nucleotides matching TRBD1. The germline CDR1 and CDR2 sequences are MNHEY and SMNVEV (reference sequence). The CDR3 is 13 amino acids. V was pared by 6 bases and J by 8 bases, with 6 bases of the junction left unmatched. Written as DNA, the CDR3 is TGTGCCAGCAGCCCAATACAGGGGGAAAAACTGTTTTTT. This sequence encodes CASSPIQGEKLFF.

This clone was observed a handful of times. The DNA for the CDR3 is TGTGCCAGCAGTCTCACAGGCATGAACACTGAAGCTTTCTTT. Translation: CASSLTGMNTEAFF. The rearrangement uses TRBV27 and TRBJ1-1; TRBD1 might be the D (5 bases). V was shortened by 5 bases and J by 0 bases, with 10 bases between the two germline ends. Germline CDR1 reads MNHEY; CDR2 reads SMNVEV (reference sequence). The CDR3 has 14 amino acids.

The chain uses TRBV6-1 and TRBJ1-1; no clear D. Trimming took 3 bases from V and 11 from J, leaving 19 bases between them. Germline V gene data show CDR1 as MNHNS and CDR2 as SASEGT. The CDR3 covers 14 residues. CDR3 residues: CASSDLIRRLRAFF. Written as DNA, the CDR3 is TGTGCCAGCAGTGATCTTATCAGAAGGCTAAGGGCTTTCTTT.

CDR3 in amino acids: CASGGPSFNEQFF. In DNA, the CDR3 is TGTGCCAGCGGAGGGCCGTCATTCAATGAGCAGTTCTTC. The chain recombines TRBV28 with TRBJ2-1; tentatively, D is TRBD2 (6 bases). The V gene lost 8 bases and the J gene lost 6 bases, with 14 bases spanning the gap. The germline V gene has CDR1 MDHEN and CDR2 SYDVKM. The CDR3 totals 13 residues.

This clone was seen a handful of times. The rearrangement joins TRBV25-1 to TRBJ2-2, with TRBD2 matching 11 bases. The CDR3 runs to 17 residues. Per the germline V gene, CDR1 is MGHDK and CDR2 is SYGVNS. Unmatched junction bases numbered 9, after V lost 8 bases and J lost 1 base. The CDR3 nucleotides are TGTGCCAGCGCCGCACTAGCGGGAGACCGGAACACCGGGGAGCTGTTTTTT. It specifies CASAALAGDRNTGELFF.

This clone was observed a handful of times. The CDR3 loop reads CASSQDLGTGVGYTF. CDR3 DNA sequence: TGCGCCAGCAGCCAGGATCTTGGGACAGGGGTTGGCTACACCTTC. J is TRBJ1-2 and V is TRBV4-3; 10 positions match TRBD1. Germline assignment: CDR1 LGHNA and CDR2 YSLEER. This CDR3 has 15 amino acids. V lost 3 bases and J lost 7; bases outside the gene matches: 8.

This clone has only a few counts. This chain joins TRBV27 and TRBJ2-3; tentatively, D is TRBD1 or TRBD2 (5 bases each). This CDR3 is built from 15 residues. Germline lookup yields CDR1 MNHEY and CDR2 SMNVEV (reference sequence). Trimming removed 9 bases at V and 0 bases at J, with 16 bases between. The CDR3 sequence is CARNSGRQSTDTQYF. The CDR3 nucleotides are TGTGCCAGAAATTCGGGGCGGCAAAGCACAGATACGCAGTATTTT.

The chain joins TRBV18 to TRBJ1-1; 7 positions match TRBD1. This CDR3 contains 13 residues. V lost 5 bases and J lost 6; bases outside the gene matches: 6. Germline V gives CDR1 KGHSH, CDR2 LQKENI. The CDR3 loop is CASSNDRAAEAFF. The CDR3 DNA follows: TGTGCCAGCTCAAACGACAGGGCGGCTGAAGCTTTCTTT.